This T cell receptor (beta chain) is from a study of shared clonotypes between healthy human individuals. In regard to this clone: No antigen is known for it.

TCRdb's copy holds only in-frame clones and misses some; the assay was immunoSEQ multiplex PCR. Of 1,100,000 or so clones in the sample, about four fifths were seen once. The germline CDR1 and CDR2 sequences are SGHRS and YFSETQ. The V gene end was trimmed by 3 bases and the J gene end by 4 bases; junction bases not matched to a gene: 6. The CDR3 is 15 amino acids. Overall study findings and caveats: It was expected that sequencing depth would affect clonotype sharing among donors.

Sequenced sample: memory CD4+ T cells from PBMCs. Stated subset: CD45RA-negative fraction. V and J are TRBV5-1 and TRBJ2-5; 10 bases agree with TRBD1. The source is a man between 18 and 35 years old in good health. Some clones in this sample may be carry-over from other donors' samples. CDR3: CASSYIRTGGETQYF. The CDR3, as DNA: TGCGCCAGCAGCTACATAAGGACAGGGGGAGAGACCCAGTACTTC. The full variable domain, rest sourced from reference TRBV5-1 and TRBJ2-5, is KAGVTQTPRYLIKTRGQQVTLSCSPISGHRSVSWYQQTPGQGLQFLFEYFSETQRNKGNFPGRFSGRQFSNSRSEMNVSTLELGDSALYLCASSYIRTGGETQYFGPGTRLLVL.